This T cell receptor beta chain was sequenced during a study of cytomegalovirus exposure and HLA in healthy donors. Study-level findings and limits: Researchers catalogued some 160 TCR beta chains as cytomegalovirus-associated. A later analysis found that most CMV-associated TCR beta chains appeared HLA-restricted.

Primers: 60 Vbeta forward and 13 Jbeta reverse. Produced via immunoSEQ multiplex PCR; TCRdb's table is partial and in-frame only. This sample yields around 150,000 clones, of which 68% are seen a single time; around 3% belongs to the top ten. Worth noting for this clone: Its antigen remains unidentified.

V was clipped by 0 bases and J by 5 bases, with 14 bases between them. Germline values: CDR1 LNHNV, CDR2 YYDKDF (reference sequence). The CDR3 extends over 16 amino acids. What was sequenced was PBMCs. The chain carries TRBV15 and TRBJ2-1; D perhaps matches TRBD2 (6 bases). The sequence came from a middle-aged woman in good health and CMV-seropositive. CDR3 protein: CATSRDLGLSNNEQFF. Here the CDR3 DNA reads TGTGCCACCAGCAGAGATTTAGGACTATCAAACAATGAGCAGTTCTTC.